The present entry profiles one T cell receptor (beta chain) with its context. The CDR3 runs 13 residues. V shed 4 bases, J shed 6 bases, and the junction held 4 bases outside the gene matches. Germline values: CDR1 WNHNN, CDR2 SYGVQD (reference sequence). Time point defined: patch test 3, about 24 weeks after DPC sensitization. Treatment in this sample: therapeutic diphenylcyclopropenone sensitization with weekly scalp DPC. Samples of blood were obtained prior to the application of each patch test. The sample originates from a study of human T cells and chemical hapten exposure. As handled by the study authors: Sequenced samples showed a median of approximately 96,000 TCRs each, with counts running from around 25,000 to 690,000. TCRdb used MiXCR to reprocess the RACE reads, holding one entry per CDR3 protein. The authors' filters were not applied to this entry. The table has more than 95,000 distinct CDR3 sequences, roughly a quarter seen once.

The sample consisted of whole blood, taken in connection with sensitization to the hapten diphenylcyclopropenone (DPC). The receptor was derived from a man in his forties with alopecia areata. Some clones in this sample may be carry-over from other donors' samples. The J gene is TRBJ1-1, the V gene TRBV10-1, with 8 bases lining up with TRBD1. The CDR3 region is CASSGQGRAEAFF. The CDR3 region has the DNA TGCGCCAGCAGTGGACAGGGGAGGGCTGAAGCTTTCTTT.